This entry is about one T cell receptor beta chain. The data originate from a study of blood T cell repertoires in COVID-19. In germline, CDR1 is SGHRS, CDR2 YFSETQ. This CDR3 contains 14 residues. V lost 3 bases and J 8 bases, leaving 17 bases between the germline ends. Assay: immunoSEQ multiplex PCR; the TCRdb copy retains only in-frame clones and omits some. The sample yields about 250,000 clones, roughly 85% seen once. This TCR came from a woman in her forties who had been exposed to COVID-19. This sequence joins TRBV5-1 and TRBJ1-1, with TRBD1 as a possible D gene (6 bases). The sample taken for sequencing was PBMCs or T cells enriched from blood (not recorded which). The CDR3 sequence is CASSSYPNREEAFF. CDR3 in DNA: TGCGCCAGCAGCTCCTATCCGAACAGGGAGGAAGCTTTCTTT.